These T cell receptor beta chains were read from a single sample in a study of cytomegalovirus exposure and HLA in healthy donors. The table came from immunoSEQ multiplex PCR; TCRdb's copy has only in-frame clones and leaves some out. The data hold about 97,000 clones, with 60% to 85% observed a single time. The sample consisted of PBMCs. These receptors were taken from a man in his fifties or sixties in good health and CMV-seronegative. Each CDR3 is given without its conserved first and last residue.

TRBV16,ASSSDRSYGYT
TRBV7-6,ASSPIETQY
TRBV5-1,ASSPTAMNTEAF
TRBV5-8,ASSLGAPLGEQDTEAF
TRBV5-1,ASSLGQNYNEQF
TRBV10-2,ATLQGETQY
TRBV6-1,ASSPSGRANEQY
TRBV18,ASSRNRGSTNEKLF
TRBV5-1,ASSPAGTGEAF
TRBV15,ATSSTYNRRGGNTIY
TRBV7-7,ASSFDGGYQETQY
TRBV29-1,SVLGIGGGEGTQY
TRBV5-1,ASSLAGTGRADTQY
TRBV5-5,ASSLNPRMNTEAF
TRBV9,ASSAPGFEAF
TRBV6-1,ASSVDRETGELF
TRBV6-6,ASNLQGARYEQY
TRBV25-1,ASSRTGAGNTIY
TRBV28,ASTSVWGQINEKLF
TRBV2,ASTFFDEQY
TRBV2,ASRLQGLANYGYT
TRBV5-1,ASTTGTGHTGELF
TRBV9,ASTRDNKNTGELF
TRBV6-6,ASRTGLAGSEGQY
TRBV5-5,ASSPFGDPRGT